This is a list of T cell receptor beta chains from one sample in a study of control samples from healthy donors and cancer patients. Sequenced by immunoSEQ multiplex PCR; TCRdb stores in-frame clones only, minus some. The repertoire holds fewer than 150,000 clones, with approximately 90% as singletons. Source material: blood. These receptors were taken from a man between 18 and 29 years old in good health. Both conserved end residues are part of each CDR3. Each record gives: CDR3 DNA, CDR3 protein, D gene, clone size, V gene, J gene. The D gene is left open where the match is weak. Expanded clones are given a class, and other clones once, few, many or no size at all.

cdr3_nt: TGTGCCAGCAGCTTAAGTTCAAGGGATTCACCCCTCCACTTT
cdr3_aa: CASSLSSRDSPLHF
d_call: -
clone_size: -
v_call: TRBV5-6
j_call: TRBJ1-6

cdr3_nt: TGTGCCAGCAGCTTGGGGCGGAAACTAGATACGCAGTATTTT
cdr3_aa: CASSLGRKLDTQYF
d_call: -
clone_size: -
v_call: TRBV5-6
j_call: TRBJ2-3

cdr3_nt: TGTGCCATCAGATCGCCTGCGGGGGGCACTGAAGCTTTCTTT
cdr3_aa: CAIRSPAGGTEAFF
d_call: -
clone_size: few
v_call: TRBV10-3
j_call: TRBJ1-1

cdr3_nt: TGTGCCAGCAGCGTTTCCGGGACAGGGACCTACGAGCAGTACTTC
cdr3_aa: CASSVSGTGTYEQYF
d_call: TRBD1
clone_size: -
v_call: TRBV9
j_call: TRBJ2-7

cdr3_nt: TGTGCCACCAGCCGCAGACTAGCGGGGGCCAACGTCCTGACTTTC
cdr3_aa: CATSRRLAGANVLTF
d_call: TRBD2
clone_size: -
v_call: TRBV15
j_call: TRBJ2-6

cdr3_nt: TGTGCCAGCAGCGCCCAGTGGCGGGGCTATGGCTACACCTTC
cdr3_aa: CASSAQWRGYGYTF
d_call: -
clone_size: -
v_call: TRBV5-6
j_call: TRBJ1-2

cdr3_nt: TGTGCCAGCTCACCACCGGGACAGGGGGCTTACACCATATATTTT
cdr3_aa: CASSPPGQGAYTIYF
d_call: TRBD1
clone_size: -
v_call: TRBV18
j_call: TRBJ1-3

cdr3_nt: TGCAGTGCTAGTAGGGGGCCCGCTTCTGGCTACACCTTC
cdr3_aa: CSASRGPASGYTF
d_call: TRBD1
clone_size: few
v_call: TRBV20-1
j_call: TRBJ1-2

cdr3_nt: TGTGCTAGTGGTCTGGGACGGTCATACGAGCAGTACTTC
cdr3_aa: CASGLGRSYEQYF
d_call: -
clone_size: -
v_call: TRBV12-5
j_call: TRBJ2-7

cdr3_nt: TGCGCCAGCAGCCAAGGGGACAGGAATCTTTATGGCTACACCTTC
cdr3_aa: CASSQGDRNLYGYTF
d_call: TRBD1
clone_size: -
v_call: TRBV4-1
j_call: TRBJ1-2

cdr3_nt: TGTGCCACCAGTGATGGGGTTGGGCAGCCCCAGCATTTT
cdr3_aa: CATSDGVGQPQHF
d_call: -
clone_size: -
v_call: TRBV24-1
j_call: TRBJ1-5

cdr3_nt: TGCGCCAGCAGCTCCTCCAGGGTGCCAGATACGCAGTATTTT
cdr3_aa: CASSSSRVPDTQYF
d_call: -
clone_size: -
v_call: TRBV5-1
j_call: TRBJ2-3

cdr3_nt: TGTGCCAGCAGGCGTAACAGGGATCCTTCACCCCTCCACTTT
cdr3_aa: CASRRNRDPSPLHF
d_call: -
clone_size: -
v_call: TRBV6-5
j_call: TRBJ1-6

cdr3_nt: TGTGCCAGCAACACAACCGGGACTAGCGGGGGGGCGGCATTGGAGGATACGCAGTATTTT
cdr3_aa: CASNTTGTSGGAALEDTQYF
d_call: -
clone_size: -
v_call: TRBV21-1
j_call: TRBJ2-3

cdr3_nt: TGCGCCAGCAGCTTGTTACCGGGGGGATACAATGAGCAGTTCTTC
cdr3_aa: CASSLLPGGYNEQFF
d_call: TRBD2
clone_size: -
v_call: TRBV5-1
j_call: TRBJ2-1

cdr3_nt: TGCGCCAGCAGCCAACAGGAGACAGCGAACACTGAAGCTTTCTTT
cdr3_aa: CASSQQETANTEAFF
d_call: -
clone_size: -
v_call: TRBV4-1
j_call: TRBJ1-1

cdr3_nt: TGCGCCAGCAGTGAGACGGGCAGGAGCGAGCAGTACTTC
cdr3_aa: CASSETGRSEQYF
d_call: -
clone_size: -
v_call: TRBV10-2
j_call: TRBJ2-7

cdr3_nt: TGTGCCTGGAGTGATTATAGCAATCAGCCCCAGCATTTT
cdr3_aa: CAWSDYSNQPQHF
d_call: -
clone_size: -
v_call: TRBV30
j_call: TRBJ1-5

cdr3_nt: TGTGCCAGCAGCGCGACTACAGGGGAGGGAAACATTCAGTACTTC
cdr3_aa: CASSATTGEGNIQYF
d_call: -
clone_size: few
v_call: TRBV9
j_call: TRBJ2-4

cdr3_nt: TGTGCCAGCGCAAACAGGGGCACTAACTATGGCTACACCTTC
cdr3_aa: CASANRGTNYGYTF
d_call: TRBD1
clone_size: -
v_call: TRBV6-5
j_call: TRBJ1-2

cdr3_nt: TGTGCCAGCAGGGTCATTTCAGACCGCCTTGGCTATGGCTACACCTTC
cdr3_aa: CASRVISDRLGYGYTF
d_call: -
clone_size: -
v_call: TRBV5-8
j_call: TRBJ1-2

cdr3_nt: TGCGCCAGCAGCTTGGGGGTAGGCCACCACACCTTC
cdr3_aa: CASSLGVGHHTF
d_call: -
clone_size: -
v_call: TRBV5-1
j_call: TRBJ1-2

cdr3_nt: TGTGCCACCAGTGCAGACTCCTCGGGGCCCCAGCATTTT
cdr3_aa: CATSADSSGPQHF
d_call: -
clone_size: few
v_call: TRBV24-1
j_call: TRBJ1-5

cdr3_nt: TGTGCCAGCAGCCGATCCGGGACAGAGAAACTGTTTTTT
cdr3_aa: CASSRSGTEKLFF
d_call: TRBD1
clone_size: -
v_call: TRBV5-4
j_call: TRBJ1-4

cdr3_nt: TGCGCCAGCAGGGAGGAGTTCTTCAATCAGCCCCAGCATTTT
cdr3_aa: CASREEFFNQPQHF
d_call: -
clone_size: -
v_call: TRBV5-1
j_call: TRBJ1-5

cdr3_nt: TGTGCCAGCTCACCTGATTCCCCAATTCTGGCCGGGGGCTACGAGCAGTACTTC
cdr3_aa: CASSPDSPILAGGYEQYF
d_call: -
clone_size: -
v_call: TRBV18
j_call: TRBJ2-7

cdr3_nt: TGCAGCGTTACCAATGACAGGGTGGGCGGCTACACCTTC
cdr3_aa: CSVTNDRVGGYTF
d_call: TRBD1
clone_size: -
v_call: TRBV29-1
j_call: TRBJ1-2

cdr3_nt: TGTGCCAGCAGCCATCTAGGGGGGGGCCCGAATGAGCAGTTCTTC
cdr3_aa: CASSHLGGGPNEQFF
d_call: -
clone_size: -
v_call: TRBV7-2
j_call: TRBJ2-1

cdr3_nt: TGTGCCAGTAGTACCGGAGTCAGGGGTAGTAGGTGGAACATTCAGTACTTC
cdr3_aa: CASSTGVRGSRWNIQYF
d_call: -
clone_size: -
v_call: TRBV19
j_call: TRBJ2-4

cdr3_nt: TGTGCCAGCAGCGCCGGGACAGGGAGGGAAAAACTGTTTTTT
cdr3_aa: CASSAGTGREKLFF
d_call: TRBD1
clone_size: -
v_call: TRBV27
j_call: TRBJ1-4

cdr3_nt: TGTGCCAGCAGCCTCCGACAGGGCTACAATGAGCAGTTCTTC
cdr3_aa: CASSLRQGYNEQFF
d_call: TRBD1
clone_size: -
v_call: TRBV4-2
j_call: TRBJ2-1

cdr3_nt: TGCGCCAGCAGTGAGTGGGTCGCTGAAGCTTTCTTT
cdr3_aa: CASSEWVAEAFF
d_call: -
clone_size: -
v_call: TRBV10-2
j_call: TRBJ1-1

cdr3_nt: TGTGCCAGCAGCTTAGGGGACAGATTGAACACTGAAGCTTTCTTT
cdr3_aa: CASSLGDRLNTEAFF
d_call: TRBD1
clone_size: -
v_call: TRBV7-2
j_call: TRBJ1-1

cdr3_nt: TGTGCCTGGAGTTTGAGCTCTGATTCACCCCTCCACTTT
cdr3_aa: CAWSLSSDSPLHF
d_call: -
clone_size: -
v_call: TRBV30
j_call: TRBJ1-6

cdr3_nt: TGTGCCAGCAGCCCGGGACAGGCTACAACTAATGAAAAACTGTTTTTT
cdr3_aa: CASSPGQATTNEKLFF
d_call: TRBD1
clone_size: -
v_call: TRBV9
j_call: TRBJ1-4

cdr3_nt: TGCGCCAGCAGCCTGACAGGGACTAATTCACCCCTCCACTTT
cdr3_aa: CASSLTGTNSPLHF
d_call: TRBD1
clone_size: -
v_call: TRBV5-1
j_call: TRBJ1-6

cdr3_nt: TGTGCCAGCAGCTTGACGAGCTCCTATAATTCACCCCTCCACTTT
cdr3_aa: CASSLTSSYNSPLHF
d_call: -
clone_size: -
v_call: TRBV5-4
j_call: TRBJ1-6

cdr3_nt: TGTGCCACCAGCGGGGGGCAGAGCAATCAGCCCCAGCATTTT
cdr3_aa: CATSGGQSNQPQHF
d_call: -
clone_size: -
v_call: TRBV15
j_call: TRBJ1-5

cdr3_nt: TGTGCCAGCAGCTCCCCACTAGCGGGGGGGCCCAATGAGCAGTTCTTC
cdr3_aa: CASSSPLAGGPNEQFF
d_call: TRBD2
clone_size: -
v_call: TRBV5-4
j_call: TRBJ2-1

cdr3_nt: TGTGCCAGCAGTGACAGTACCCTTTCCTACGAGCAGTACTTC
cdr3_aa: CASSDSTLSYEQYF
d_call: -
clone_size: -
v_call: TRBV11-2
j_call: TRBJ2-7

cdr3_nt: TGTGCCAGTGGCTCTTACGAGCAGTACTTC
cdr3_aa: CASGSYEQYF
d_call: -
clone_size: -
v_call: TRBV19
j_call: TRBJ2-7

cdr3_nt: TGCGCCAGCAGCCCTGCCCCCCGGACAGGACTTCAAGAGACCCAGTACTTC
cdr3_aa: CASSPAPRTGLQETQYF
d_call: TRBD1
clone_size: -
v_call: TRBV5-1
j_call: TRBJ2-5

cdr3_nt: TGCGCCAGCAGCTTGTTGTTCGGGGGAGAAGGGACGAACACTGAAGCTTTCTTT
cdr3_aa: CASSLLFGGEGTNTEAFF
d_call: -
clone_size: -
v_call: TRBV5-1
j_call: TRBJ1-1

cdr3_nt: TGTGCCAGCAGCCCCCGGGAGGGGGCAGAAACAGATACGCAGTATTTT
cdr3_aa: CASSPREGAETDTQYF
d_call: -
clone_size: -
v_call: TRBV2
j_call: TRBJ2-3

cdr3_nt: TGTGCCAGCAGCTTAGGAGGGGGTACTGAAGCTTTCTTT
cdr3_aa: CASSLGGGTEAFF
d_call: -
clone_size: -
v_call: TRBV7-7
j_call: TRBJ1-1

cdr3_nt: TGTGCCAGCAGCAAAGGGCCAGGTAGCACAGATACGCAGTATTTT
cdr3_aa: CASSKGPGSTDTQYF
d_call: -
clone_size: -
v_call: TRBV21-1
j_call: TRBJ2-3

cdr3_nt: TGTGCCAGTAGTATAAACAGGAGGAATAATTCACCCCTCCACTTT
cdr3_aa: CASSINRRNNSPLHF
d_call: -
clone_size: once
v_call: TRBV19
j_call: TRBJ1-6

cdr3_nt: TGTGCCAGCACTCGGCAGAACCTATATAGCAATCAGCCCCAGCATTTT
cdr3_aa: CASTRQNLYSNQPQHF
d_call: -
clone_size: -
v_call: TRBV2
j_call: TRBJ1-5

cdr3_nt: TGTGCCAGCAGTGTCGGGGCAGCGGGACAGCCCCAGCATTTT
cdr3_aa: CASSVGAAGQPQHF
d_call: -
clone_size: -
v_call: TRBV2
j_call: TRBJ1-5

cdr3_nt: TGTGCCAGCAGCTCCGTCTCGTATGGCTACACCTTC
cdr3_aa: CASSSVSYGYTF
d_call: -
clone_size: -
v_call: TRBV12-3/TRBV12-4
j_call: TRBJ1-2

cdr3_nt: TGTGCCAGTCTTTTGACAGGGATCACTGAAGCTTTCTTT
cdr3_aa: CASLLTGITEAFF
d_call: TRBD1
clone_size: -
v_call: TRBV2
j_call: TRBJ1-1

cdr3_nt: TGTGCCAGCAGTGAATTCCTAGACAGGGCTAACTATGGCTACACCTTC
cdr3_aa: CASSEFLDRANYGYTF
d_call: TRBD1
clone_size: -
v_call: TRBV6-1
j_call: TRBJ1-2

cdr3_nt: TGTGCCAGCAGCTTGGACAGGGCCTATGGCTACACCTTC
cdr3_aa: CASSLDRAYGYTF
d_call: -
clone_size: -
v_call: TRBV5-6
j_call: TRBJ1-2

cdr3_nt: TGTGCCAGCAGACACAAGGAAAGTTCAGGGGGCACTGAAGCTTTCTTT
cdr3_aa: CASRHKESSGGTEAFF
d_call: TRBD1
clone_size: -
v_call: TRBV7-9
j_call: TRBJ1-1

cdr3_nt: TGTGCCATCAGTACCGGGACAGGGGGAACAGATACGCAGTATTTT
cdr3_aa: CAISTGTGGTDTQYF
d_call: TRBD1
clone_size: -
v_call: TRBV10-3
j_call: TRBJ2-3

cdr3_nt: TGTGCCAGCAGTTACGATTTTAATTCACCCCTCCACTTT
cdr3_aa: CASSYDFNSPLHF
d_call: -
clone_size: once
v_call: TRBV6-5
j_call: TRBJ1-6

cdr3_nt: TGTGCCAGCAGCTTAAGGACGGCCCGTAAAACCTACAATGAGCAGTTCTTC
cdr3_aa: CASSLRTARKTYNEQFF
d_call: -
clone_size: -
v_call: TRBV7-9
j_call: TRBJ2-1